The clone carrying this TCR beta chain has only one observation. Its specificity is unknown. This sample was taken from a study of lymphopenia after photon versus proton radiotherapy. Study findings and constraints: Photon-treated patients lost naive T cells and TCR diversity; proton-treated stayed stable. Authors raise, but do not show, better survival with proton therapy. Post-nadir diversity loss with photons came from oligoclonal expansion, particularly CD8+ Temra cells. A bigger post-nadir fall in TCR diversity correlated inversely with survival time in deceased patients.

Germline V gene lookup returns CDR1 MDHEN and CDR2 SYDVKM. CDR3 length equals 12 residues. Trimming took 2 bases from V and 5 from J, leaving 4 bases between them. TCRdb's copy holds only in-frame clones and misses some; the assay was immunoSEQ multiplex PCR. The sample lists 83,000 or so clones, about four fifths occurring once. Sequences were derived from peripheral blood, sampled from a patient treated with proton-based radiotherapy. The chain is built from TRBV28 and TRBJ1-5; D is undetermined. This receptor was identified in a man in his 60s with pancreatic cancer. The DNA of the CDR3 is TGTGCCAGCAGTTTAAGGGATCAGCCCCAGCATTTT. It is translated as CASSLRDQPQHF.